The 5 T cell receptor beta chains below all came from one sample that was sequenced in a study of T cell responses to AZD1222 COVID-19 vaccine. The repertoire was sequenced with immunoSEQ multiplex PCR; TCRdb's copy has only in-frame clones and lacks some. This sample yields about 170,000 clones, of which roughly nine tenths are seen a single time; less than 3% belongs to the top ten. This specimen was peripheral blood, taken on day 0 of AZD1222 vaccination. Receptors originate from an adult in good health.

The gene calls are TRBV6-5 and TRBJ1-1; D may be TRBD1 (6 bases). The CDR3 covers 14 residues. CDR1 is MNHEY and CDR2 is SVGAGI in the germline V gene. V was cut by 6 bases and J by 4 bases, with 15 bases left in between. CDR3 DNA sequence: TGTGCCAGCAGCCGCGACAGGTTGGCCACTGAAGCTTTCTTT. Its protein product is CASSRDRLATEAFF.

V gene TRBV13 combines with J gene TRBJ1-3; the D gene is possibly TRBD1 (5 bases). Germline loops: CDR1 PRHDT, CDR2 FYEKMQ (reference sequence). CDR3 size: 11 residues. The V end was cut by 3 bases, the J end by 11 bases, with 8 bases between. CDR3 sequence: CASSLGVSIYF. Here the CDR3 DNA reads TGTGCCAGCAGCTTGGGGGTATCCATATATTTT.

This chain uses TRBV18 with TRBJ2-7, with TRBD2 identical over 12 bases. Unmatched junction bases numbered 10, after V lost 9 bases and J lost 1 base. Per the germline V gene, CDR1 is KGHSH and CDR2 is LQKENI. The length of the CDR3 is 16 residues. The CDR3 loop is CASTGLAGRQSYEQYF. CDR3 sequence (DNA): TGTGCCAGTACCGGACTAGCGGGACGCCAATCCTACGAGCAGTACTTC.

The chain links TRBV15 to TRBJ2-7, with D possibly being TRBD2 (7 bases). The V gene's germline CDR1 is LNHNV and CDR2 YYDKDF (reference sequence). The length of the CDR3 is 12 residues. Between the trimmed V and J ends, which lost 3 bases and 8 bases, there was a span of 11 bases. The CDR3 sequence: CATSSYGGQQYF. Written as DNA, the CDR3 is TGTGCCACCAGCAGCTACGGGGGGCAGCAGTACTTC.

The chain employs TRBV5-1 and TRBJ2-1; D could derive from TRBD1 or TRBD2 (5 bases each). Germline loops: CDR1 SGHRS, CDR2 YFSETQ. V lost 9 bases to trimming and J lost 5 bases, with 15 bases between them. The CDR3 consists of 13 residues. CDR3 nucleotide sequence: TGCGCCACCCGGGACGGGATAAACAATGAGCAGTTCTTC. Translation gives CATRDGINNEQFF.